These 25 T cell receptor beta chains came from one sample sequenced in a study of Ad26.COV2.S vaccination and SARS-CoV-2 variants. Profiled with immunoSEQ multiplex PCR; TCRdb holds only in-frame clones, not every one. This table has over 100,000 clones, 80% appearing once. Sequencing was performed on peripheral blood, taken after recovery from COVID-19. The receptors were sampled from a human donor who had recovered from COVID-19.

The J gene is TRBJ2-5, the V gene TRBV5-1; 11 positions match TRBD2. V was pared by 6 bases and J by 5 bases, with 9 bases of the junction left unmatched. Germline values: CDR1 SGHRS, CDR2 YFSETQ. This CDR3 has 15 amino acids. The CDR3 loop reads CASTLSGGASETQYF. The CDR3 coding sequence is TGCGCCAGCACCCTTAGCGGGGGGGCTAGTGAGACCCAGTACTTC.

This clone was counted only a few times. The chain combines TRBV2 with TRBJ1-2, with TRBD1 as a possible D gene (5 bases). The CDR3 totals 13 residues. CDR1 SNHLY and CDR2 FYNNEI come from the germline V gene. V was trimmed by 7 bases and J by 1 base, leaving 10 bases between them. The CDR3 spells CASNWDLNYGYTF. Written as DNA, the CDR3 is TGTGCCAGCAATTGGGACCTTAACTATGGCTACACCTTC.

This rearrangement joins TRBV5-3 to TRBJ2-7; D is undetermined. TRBV5-3 is an open reading frame whose function is uncertain. This CDR3 region has 14 residues. Trimming cost V 3 bases and J 3 bases, with 13 bases left between them. Here the CDR3 reads CARSSASHFYEQYF. The CDR3 nucleotides are TGTGCCAGAAGCTCCGCCAGCCACTTCTACGAGCAGTACTTC.

The gene calls are TRBV7-2 and TRBJ1-1; tentatively, D is TRBD1 (6 bases). The ends were cut back, 8 bases at V and 1 base at J, with 14 bases in the middle. Germline CDR1 is SGHTA and CDR2 is FQGNSA. This CDR3 has 14 residues. DNA for the CDR3: TGTGCCAGCGGCGGGGGCGGAGGGAACACTGAAGCTTTCTTT. It codes for CASGGGGGNTEAFF.

CDR3 coding DNA: TGTGCCAGCAGCACTACATTCAGGACAACTAATGAAAAACTGTTTTTT. Translated, it gives CASSTTFRTTNEKLFF. The chain employs TRBV28 and TRBJ1-4; D gene uncertain. Trimming cost V 6 bases and J 0 bases, with 14 bases left between them. In germline, CDR1 is MDHEN, CDR2 SYDVKM. The length of the CDR3 is 16 residues.

The genes are TRBV5-5 and TRBJ2-1, with D possibly matching TRBD1 (5 bases). The CDR3 is 17 amino acids. Germline V gene sequence: CDR1 SGHKS, CDR2 YYEKEE (reference sequence). The V and J ends lost 7 bases and 7 bases respectively, with 27 bases between them. CDR3 coding DNA: TGTGCCAGCGACGCAACCCCAAGGGGCCCGATTGGGAATGAGCAGTTCTTC. This codes for CASDATPRGPIGNEQFF.

V gene TRBV7-3 combines with J gene TRBJ2-1; 7 bases align to TRBD1. The ends lost 5 bases at V and 5 bases at J; junction bases unmatched: 9. The CDR3 length is 15 residues. The germline V gene encodes CDR1 SGHTA and CDR2 FQGTGA. The DNA for the CDR3 is TGTGCCAGCAGCCCCAACCCGACAGGGAACAATGAGCAGTTCTTC. Its protein product is CASSPNPTGNNEQFF.

This sequence joins TRBV18 and TRBJ2-3, with a possible D match to TRBD1 (6 bases). The length of the CDR3 is 14 residues. CDR1 is KGHSH, CDR2 LQKENI, per germline. The V end lost 4 bases, the J end lost 2 bases, and 10 bases lay between the germline ends. CDR3 amino acids: CASSQRTDTDTQYF. The CDR3 DNA follows: TGTGCCAGCTCACAACGGACAGACACAGATACGCAGTATTTT.

V gene TRBV7-2 combines with J gene TRBJ1-2; D gene ambiguous. Trimming removed 2 bases from V and 8 bases from J, with 15 bases in between. This CDR3 contains 14 residues. In germline, CDR1 is SGHTA, CDR2 FQGNSA. The CDR3 reads CASSLMWGGNGYTF. CDR3 DNA: TGTGCCAGCAGCTTAATGTGGGGTGGGAACGGCTACACCTTC.

The V and J genes are TRBV18 and TRBJ1-1, with 9 positions matching TRBD1. The germline V gene encodes CDR1 KGHSH and CDR2 LQKENI. This CDR3 is built from 15 residues. Unmatched junction bases numbered 7, after V lost 3 bases and J lost 5 bases. CDR3 loop: CASSPRTGDTTEAFF. CDR3 sequence (DNA): TGTGCCAGCTCACCTAGGACAGGGGACACGACTGAAGCTTTCTTT. Full variable domain (outside the CDR3, taken from reference TRBV18 and TRBJ1-1): NAGVMQNPRHLVRRRGQEARLRCSPMKGHSHVYWYRQLPEEGLKFMVYLQKENIIDESGMPKERFSAEFPKEGPSILRIQQVVRGDSAAYFCASSPRTGDTTEAFFGQGTRLTVV.

The chain links TRBV7-9 to TRBJ2-5, with a weak D call TRBD2 (5 bases). The V end was cut by 2 bases, the J end by 4 bases, with 11 bases between. Germline CDR1 reads SEHNR; CDR2 reads FQNEAQ (reference sequence). CDR3 length equals 14 residues. CDR3 region: CASSLREGGETQYF. In nucleotides, the CDR3 is TGTGCCAGCAGCTTACGGGAAGGCGGAGAGACCCAGTACTTC.

V and J are TRBV3-1 (or the pseudogene TRBV3-2) and TRBJ2-7; D perhaps matches TRBD2 (7 bases). V gave up 5 bases and J gave up 3 bases, with 14 bases separating them. The CDR3 sequence is 14 residues long. Germline values: CDR1 LGHDT, CDR2 YNNKEL (reference sequence). CDR3 amino acids: CASSKGGGRYEQYF. The CDR3 DNA reads as TGTGCCAGCAGCAAGGGGGGGGGACGCTACGAGCAGTACTTC.

The chain carries TRBV10-3 and TRBJ1-2, with D tentatively TRBD1 (6 bases). CDR1 is ENHRY and CDR2 is SYGVKD in the germline V gene. The CDR3 runs to 15 residues. V lost 5 bases to trimming and J lost 4 bases, with 17 bases between them. The CDR3 sequence is CAISLTGEPSYGYTF. The CDR3 bases are TGTGCCATCAGTTTGACAGGAGAACCCAGCTATGGCTACACCTTC.

The chain employs TRBV9 and TRBJ2-5; tentatively, D is TRBD1 (6 bases). This CDR3 spans 15 amino acids. The V end was cut by 0 bases, the J end by 5 bases, with 14 bases between. Germline CDR1 reads SGDLS; CDR2 reads YYNGEE. The CDR3 spells CASSVGSGDWETQYF. The CDR3, as DNA: TGTGCCAGCAGCGTAGGTTCAGGGGATTGGGAGACCCAGTACTTC.

J is TRBJ2-2 and V is TRBV3-1 (or the pseudogene TRBV3-2); the D gene is possibly TRBD1 (6 bases). This CDR3 has 22 residues. V lost 4 bases, J lost 0 bases, and 30 bases lay in between. The germline V gene has CDR1 LGHDT and CDR2 YNNKEL (reference sequence). The CDR3 sequence is CASSPQVGTGRTFYSNTGELFF. CDR3 sequence (DNA): TGTGCCAGCAGCCCCCAAGTAGGCACAGGGCGAACATTCTATTCGAACACCGGGGAGCTGTTTTTT.

This chain uses TRBV11-2 with TRBJ2-5; D is unclear. The CDR3 loop spans 13 amino acids. Trimming cost V 2 bases and J 1 base, with 5 bases left between them. Per germline, CDR1 SGHAT and CDR2 FQNNGV. CDR3 protein: CASSLRIQETQYF. In DNA, the CDR3 is TGTGCCAGCAGCTTACGGATCCAAGAGACCCAGTACTTC.

The rearrangement joins TRBV13 to TRBJ2-3; 10 bases align to TRBD2. This CDR3 has 18 amino acids. Germline assignment: CDR1 PRHDT and CDR2 FYEKMQ (reference sequence). The V gene end was trimmed by 5 bases and the J gene end by 3 bases; junction bases not matched to a gene: 14. DNA of the CDR3: TGTGCCAGCAGCCCAACCAGTAGGAGCGGGGGGGCAACAGATACGCAGTATTTT. This translates into CASSPTSRSGGATDTQYF.

This clone came up a few times. The genes are TRBV28 and TRBJ1-2, with D perhaps matching TRBD1 (5 bases). Per the germline V gene, CDR1 is MDHEN and CDR2 is SYDVKM. The CDR3 length is 13 residues. Trimming removed 4 bases at V and 8 bases at J, with 14 bases between. Here the CDR3 DNA reads TGTGCCAGCAGTTGGGGGATGGATCAAGGCTACACCTTC. Encoded protein: CASSWGMDQGYTF.

V usage is TRBV2 and J usage is TRBJ1-5; the match to TRBD1 covers 11 bases. Germline V gene data show CDR1 as SNHLY and CDR2 as FYNNEI. The CDR3 contains 15 residues. Trimming cost V 4 bases and J 6 bases; bases outside gene matches: 5. The CDR3 is CASSAGQGAAQPQHF. The DNA for the CDR3 is TGTGCCAGCAGTGCAGGACAGGGGGCGGCTCAGCCCCAGCATTTT.

The count of this clone is one. V gene TRBV5-4 combines with J gene TRBJ1-4; no firm D call. The CDR3 runs to 15 residues. V lost 4 bases, J lost 1 base, and 11 bases lay in between. Germline V CDR1 and CDR2: SGHNT, YYREEE (reference sequence). The CDR3 is CASSRDGITNEKLFF. CDR3 in DNA: TGTGCCAGCAGCCGCGACGGGATAACTAATGAAAAACTGTTTTTT.

The V call is TRBV3-1 (or the pseudogene TRBV3-2), the J call TRBJ2-7; D perhaps matches TRBD1 (5 bases). Germline V gene lookup returns CDR1 LGHDT and CDR2 YNNKEL (reference sequence). The CDR3 is 13 residues long. The V gene lost 1 base and the J gene lost 2 bases, with 6 bases spanning the gap. Here the CDR3 DNA reads TGTGCCAGCAGCCAAGGCAGGGCCTACGAGCAGTACTTC. Translating gives CASSQGRAYEQYF.

This chain uses TRBV15 with TRBJ1-1; weak D call: TRBD1 (5 bases). The CDR3 covers 13 residues. The V and J ends lost 0 bases and 8 bases respectively, with 10 bases between them. Looked up from germline, CDR1 is LNHNV and CDR2 is YYDKDF (reference sequence). The CDR3 nucleotides read TGTGCCACCAGCAGAGATTTAGGGGAGGAAGCTTTCTTT. Protein sequence: CATSRDLGEEAFF.

The CDR3: CASSLEQTGYNEQFF. Here the CDR3 DNA reads TGTGCCAGCAGCCTGGAGCAGACAGGTTACAATGAGCAGTTCTTC. The chain employs TRBV11-2 and TRBJ2-1; D might be TRBD1 (6 bases). V shed 5 bases and J shed 4 bases, with 15 bases lying between them. Germline CDR1 SGHAT, CDR2 FQNNGV. This CDR3 region has 15 residues. Supplemented by reference TRBV11-2 and TRBJ2-1, the full variable domain reads EAGVAQSPRYKIIEKRQSVAFWCNPISGHATLYWYQQILGQGPKLLIQFQNNGVVDDSQLPKDRFSAERLKGVDSTLKIQPAKLEDSAVYLCASSLEQTGYNEQFFGPGTRLTVL.

The chain carries TRBV5-6 and TRBJ1-3; D gene ambiguous. The CDR3 is made up of 11 amino acids. Germline V gene data show CDR1 as SGHDT and CDR2 as YYEEEE. Trimming cost V 6 bases and J 0 bases, with 1 base left between them. The CDR3 loop reads CASTSGNTIYF. The CDR3 DNA is TGTGCCAGCACCTCTGGAAACACCATATATTTT.

Here the CDR3 reads CASSLSPAGLRDQPQHF. In nucleotides, the CDR3 is TGTGCCAGCAGTTTAAGCCCGGCGGGGTTAAGGGATCAGCCCCAGCATTTT. The chain is built from TRBV28 and TRBJ1-5; D is unresolved. V lost 2 bases, J lost 5 bases, and 19 bases lay in between. The CDR3 contains 17 residues. Germline CDR1 MDHEN, CDR2 SYDVKM.